The 15 T cell receptor beta chains below were found in one sample sequenced in a study of PD-1 blockade in classical Hodgkin lymphoma. The table came from immunoSEQ multiplex PCR; TCRdb's copy has only in-frame clones and leaves some out. In the table there are approximately 150,000 clones, approximately 80% of which are singletons. All trial patients relapsed after autologous stem cell transplantation. The sequencing used peripheral blood mononuclear cells (PBMCs), collected before the second cycle of nivolumab. All receptors derive from a human donor with classical Hodgkin lymphoma.

The chain links TRBV6-5 to TRBJ1-3; 8 bases agree with TRBD1. Trimming cost V 2 bases and J 0 bases; bases outside gene matches: 3. The germline gives CDR1 MNHEY, CDR2 SVGAGI. There are 16 residues in the CDR3. The CDR3 loop is CASSYHGQGSGNTIYF. CDR3 coding DNA: TGTGCCAGCAGTTACCATGGACAGGGCTCTGGAAACACCATATATTTT.

The J gene is TRBJ1-1, the V gene TRBV7-3; D is perhaps TRBD1 (6 bases). V was trimmed by 4 bases and J by 4 bases, leaving 10 bases between them. The germline V gene has CDR1 SGHTA and CDR2 FQGTGA. The CDR3 totals 13 residues. The CDR3 protein is CASSSQGRTEAFF. The CDR3 DNA reads as TGTGCCAGCAGCTCTCAGGGGCGCACTGAAGCTTTCTTT.

This clone was counted ten times or more. CDR3 bases: TGTGCCAGCAGTTACTCCATATGGCGGGGACAGCATTTT. Its translation is CASSYSIWRGQHF. The rearrangement joins TRBV6-6 to TRBJ1-5, with D uncertain. Germline CDR1 reads MNHNY; CDR2 reads SVGAGI (reference sequence). The CDR3 contains 13 residues. V gave up 0 bases and J gave up 13 bases, with 13 bases separating them.

The rearrangement uses TRBV29-1 and TRBJ2-1, with D unclear. Trimming removed 6 bases at V and 0 bases at J, with 9 bases between. Germline V gives CDR1 SQVTM, CDR2 ANQGSEA. The CDR3 has 13 residues. CDR3 nucleotide sequence: TGCAGCGTCCGGCGGAGCTCCTACAATGAGCAGTTCTTC. Its translation: CSVRRSSYNEQFF.

This chain uses TRBV28 with TRBJ1-3; 7 nucleotides line up with TRBD1. CDR3 length equals 14 residues. Germline values: CDR1 MDHEN, CDR2 SYDVKM. V lost 4 bases to trimming and J lost 2 bases; unmatched junction nucleotides: 2. CDR3 region: CASSSGGTGNTIYF. The DNA for the CDR3 is TGTGCCAGCAGTTCAGGGGGAACTGGAAACACCATATATTTT.

The chain couples TRBV6-5 to TRBJ2-7; 10 bases align to TRBD1. V was clipped by 4 bases and J by 2 bases; unmatched bases: 5. The germline V gene encodes CDR1 MNHEY and CDR2 SVGAGI. The CDR3 has 15 residues. As DNA, the CDR3 is TGTGCCAGCAGTTCCCCAGGACAGGGGGCCTACGAGCAGTACTTC. Protein product: CASSSPGQGAYEQYF.

This sequence joins TRBV4-2 and TRBJ2-3, with 9 bases lining up with TRBD1. The CDR3 contains 15 residues. V lost 5 bases and J lost 0; bases outside the gene matches: 3. Per germline, CDR1 LGHNA and CDR2 YNFKEQ. Here the CDR3 DNA reads TGTGCCAGCAGCTGGGGACAGGGTAGCACAGATACGCAGTATTTT. Translation gives CASSWGQGSTDTQYF.

The sample holds one count of this clone. This sequence joins TRBV28 and TRBJ2-5, with a tentative D call TRBD1 (6 bases). Trimming took 6 bases from V and 2 from J, leaving 16 bases between them. Germline CDR1 is MDHEN and CDR2 is SYDVKM. CDR3 length equals 15 residues. The DNA of the CDR3 is TGTGCCAGCAGCGAGCCCTTGGGGGCTCAAGAGACCCAGTACTTC. Translated, it gives CASSEPLGAQETQYF.

There are a few counts of this clone. The V and J genes are TRBV5-1 and TRBJ1-2; unclear D gene. The CDR3 totals 12 residues. Trimming left V 3 bases short and J 4 bases short, with 7 bases between. Germline CDR1 reads SGHRS; CDR2 reads YFSETQ. The CDR3 DNA reads as TGCGCCAGCAGCTCGGCCGGCTATGGCTACACCTTC. Translation: CASSSAGYGYTF.

V usage is TRBV5-4 and J usage is TRBJ1-5; 8 nucleotides agree with TRBD1. The V segment lost 2 bases and the J segment 7 bases; nucleotides outside the gene matches: 5. The germline V gene encodes CDR1 SGHNT and CDR2 YYREEE (reference sequence). The length of the CDR3 is 14 residues. The CDR3 bases are TGTGCCAGCAGCTTACAGGGGGTTAGCCAGCCCCAGCATTTT. Residues: CASSLQGVSQPQHF.

The V call is TRBV10-3, the J call TRBJ2-1; D not resolved. CDR1 and CDR2 (germline): ENHRY, SYGVKD. V was pared by 6 bases and J by 7 bases, with 7 bases between. This CDR3 is built from 11 residues. The CDR3 coding sequence is TGTGCCATCAGGTCTAGTAATGAGCAGTTCTTC. Protein product: CAIRSSNEQFF.

J is TRBJ1-4 and V is TRBV19, with D unresolved. CDR3 size: 17 residues. Germline CDR1 is LNHDA and CDR2 is SQIVND (reference sequence). Trimming took off 9 bases at V and 0 bases at J, with 20 bases between the two ends. The CDR3 DNA sequence: TGTGCCAGCGCAGAGTTTGGCAGGAGAACAACTAATGAAAAACTGTTTTTT. Its protein is CASAEFGRRTTNEKLFF. The whole variable domain, remainder taken from reference TRBV19 and TRBJ1-4, is DGGITQSPKYLFRKEGQNVTLSCEQNLNHDAMYWYRQDPGQGLRLIYYSQIVNDFQKGDIAEGYSVSREKKESFPLTVTSAQKNPTAFYLCASAEFGRRTTNEKLFFGSGTQLSVL.

The chain joins TRBV5-1 to TRBJ2-4; the D gene is possibly TRBD2 (6 bases). The germline V gene has CDR1 SGHRS and CDR2 YFSETQ. V lost 3 bases to trimming and J lost 0 bases, with 13 bases between them. The length of the CDR3 is 16 residues. The CDR3: CASSWTGTVAKNIQYF. The CDR3 DNA reads TGCGCCAGCAGCTGGACGGGGACTGTAGCCAAAAACATTCAGTACTTC.

The V gene is TRBV6-6, the J gene TRBJ2-7, with D perhaps given as TRBD1 or TRBD2 (6 bases each). The CDR3 is 14 residues long. V gave up 8 bases and J gave up 3 bases, with 17 bases separating them. Germline values: CDR1 MNHNY, CDR2 SVGAGI (reference sequence). This CDR3 reads CASRDGGADYEQYF. The CDR3 region has the DNA TGTGCCAGCCGTGACGGGGGCGCTGACTACGAGCAGTACTTC.

The rearrangement joins TRBV5-4 to TRBJ1-3, with D unresolved. The CDR3 loop spans 14 amino acids. V lost 5 bases and J 4 bases, leaving 13 bases between the germline ends. The germline gives CDR1 SGHNT, CDR2 YYREEE (reference sequence). CDR3 bases: TGTGCCAGCAGAATCGGCCCGGGGGGAAACACCATATATTTT. Translation: CASRIGPGGNTIYF. Full variable domain (outside the CDR3, taken from reference TRBV5-4 and TRBJ1-3): ETGVTQSPTHLIKTRGQQVTLRCSSQSGHNTVSWYQQALGQGPQFIFQYYREEENGRGNFPPRFSGLQFPNYSSELNVNALELDDSALYLCASRIGPGGNTIYFGEGSWLTVV.